The present T cell receptor beta chain was sequenced within a study of T cell repertoires in cytomegalovirus infection. Study at large: Indications of both CMV infection and matching HLA type were provided by public TCR beta signatures.

MiXCR, run by TCRdb on the reads, gives a single entry per CDR3 protein. The sample yields 600,000 to 700,000 distinct CDR3 sequences, approximately 33% seen once. In regard to this clonotype: What it recognizes is unknown.

This CDR3 contains 15 residues. V was pared by 3 bases and J by 2 bases, with 12 bases between. The specimen was cultured PBMCs, collected from culture after CMV antigen stimulation. The chain joins TRBV12-3 or TRBV12-4 to TRBJ2-3, with D unresolved. This TCR came from a human donor in good health (CMV status not recorded). Some clones in this sample may be carry-over from other donors' samples. The CDR3 DNA reads as TGTGCCAGCAGTTTGTACTTAATCAACACAGATACGCAGTATTTT. It encodes CASSLYLINTDTQYF.